The source of this T cell receptor (beta chain) is a study of Ad26.COV2.S vaccination and SARS-CoV-2 variants (dated by TCRdb to about 2021). In the study overall: Vaccine-arm donors came from COV1001, a multicentre, randomized, double-blind, placebo-controlled phase I-IIa trial of Ad26.COV2.S in healthy adults. Investigators remained blinded to trial group allocation during experiments and outcome assessment. Trial participants were randomized into five groups of five: low-dose or high-dose Ad26.COV2.S given once or twice, or placebo on both occasions. A total of some 30 samples were included in the TCR-sequenced set, comprising roughly 19 Ad26.COV2.S vaccine recipients, 5 placebo recipients and 8 SARS-CoV-2 convalescent individuals. TCRbeta repertoire sequencing was used to assess the specificity and breadth of SARS-CoV-2-reactive T cell receptors after Ad26.COV2.S vaccination. Ad26.COV2.S was administered intramuscularly at a dose of 5x10^10 or 1x10^11 viral particles, either as one shot or as two shots given 56 days apart. General conclusions and limits of the study: Comparing responses between vaccine doses or regimens was not something the study was powered to do. Higher spike-specific TCR breadth was observed in Ad26.COV2.S recipients than in placebo recipients (P = 0.0014). Non-spike TCR breadth was comparable between vaccine and placebo recipients, consistent with the vaccine containing only spike. Substantial breadth of spike-specific CD8+ and CD4+ T cell responses was reported after vaccination. It was noted by the authors that total T cell responses may have been underestimated by the TCR breadth and depth analyses.

Per the publication, the treatment or condition label means: some 20 received Ad26.COV2.S at low or high dose, single or two shots; 5 received placebo; per-sample allocation not given. Repertoires of vaccine and placebo recipients were sequenced from samples taken on day 63 after the first injection. Between 29 July and 7 August 2020, Cohort 1b enrolled some 25 adults aged 18-55 years at one site in Boston, USA. Ad26.COV2.S consisted of a replication-incompetent adenovirus type 26 vector by which a prefusion-stabilized SARS-CoV-2 spike protein from the original Wuhan strain was expressed. With respect to this clone: There is no known antigen for this receptor. No much larger clone is present one base from it, and per-base qualities are unavailable.

The immunoSEQ Assay was used to sequence TCRbeta CDR3 regions. After extraction, genomic DNA underwent amplification by bias-controlled multiplex PCR, followed by high-throughput sequencing. The study's processing was this. To quantify the absolute abundance of every unique TCRbeta CDR3 region, sequences were collapsed and filtered. Usable DNA was measured by amplifying reference genes present in all nucleated cells, and TCRbeta template counts were normalized to that usable DNA to estimate T cell fraction. Repertoire TCRs were annotated as SARS-CoV-2-specific when V gene, CDR3 amino acid sequence and J gene were exactly matched to a known reactive TCR set. The reference SARS-CoV-2 TCR set was derived from MIRA and filtered for enrichment in COVID-19-positive ImmuneCODE repertoires, a step that removed public or cross-reactive TCRs. Using the MIRA antigens, annotated TCRs were further analysed by specific ORF or by position within an ORF. Breadth was defined as the number of annotated unique rearrangements divided by the total number of unique productive rearrangements, and depth was defined as the summed frequency of the annotated unique rearrangements. TCR breadth was compared between groups using two-sided Wilcoxon rank-sum tests. Not all clones reach the TCRdb copy of this immuneACCESS table, which keeps in-frame sequences only. Checked studies attribute under half of the gap to unresolved V genes and leave the rest unexplained. V, J and clone size were drawn from that table, and D and trimming were deduced from the DNA. For this sample the table gives around 300,000 clones, of which roughly nine tenths were detected only once. In total, the top ten clones hold 4.5% to 7% of the sample.

As encoded in the germline V gene (reference sequence), CDR1 is SGHNT while CDR2 is YYREEE. The junction shows trimming of 0 bases on V and 3 bases on J, plus 13 bases between the germline ends. The CDR3, from cysteine to phenylalanine, totals 16 residues. The DNA shown is the 48-base CDR3, in frame from base 1. The source was peripheral blood, collected in a trial of Ad26.COV2.S vaccine versus placebo. This receptor chain uses TRBV5-4 and TRBJ2-1, with TRBD2 perhaps the D gene, on 5 matching bases. The source is a person between 18 and 65 years old who received the Ad26.COV2.S COVID-19 vaccine or a placebo. The DNA is TGTGCCAGCAGCTTGGGAGGGTTACCCTACTACAATGAGCAGTTCTTC. It specifies CASSLGGLPYYNEQFF.